The present T cell receptor beta chain was sequenced within a study of blood T cell repertoires in COVID-19. Study as a whole: The United States, Italy and Spain were the sources of the acute and convalescent COVID-19 samples.

Original methodology: Amplification of reference gene primers provided the estimated nucleated cell counts. TCRdb's table, derived via immunoSEQ multiplex PCR, lists solely in-frame clones and lacks some. V and J calls plus clone size are reproduced from that table; the DNA served to infer D and trimming. The sample holds about 210,000 clones, roughly nine tenths seen once. The clonotype comes from a man aged 25-45 years with acute or convalescent COVID-19. Sequenced input: peripheral blood.

In DNA form, the CDR3 reads TGTGCCTGGAGTACCAGGGATAATCAGCCCCAGCATTTT. Translation: CAWSTRDNQPQHF. The J gene is TRBJ1-5, the V gene TRBV30; tentatively, D is TRBD1 (5 bases). This CDR3 has 13 residues. Germline CDR1 reads GTSNPN; CDR2 reads SVGIG (reference sequence). With 2 bases removed from V and 4 bases from J, the gap between germline ends came to 9 bases.